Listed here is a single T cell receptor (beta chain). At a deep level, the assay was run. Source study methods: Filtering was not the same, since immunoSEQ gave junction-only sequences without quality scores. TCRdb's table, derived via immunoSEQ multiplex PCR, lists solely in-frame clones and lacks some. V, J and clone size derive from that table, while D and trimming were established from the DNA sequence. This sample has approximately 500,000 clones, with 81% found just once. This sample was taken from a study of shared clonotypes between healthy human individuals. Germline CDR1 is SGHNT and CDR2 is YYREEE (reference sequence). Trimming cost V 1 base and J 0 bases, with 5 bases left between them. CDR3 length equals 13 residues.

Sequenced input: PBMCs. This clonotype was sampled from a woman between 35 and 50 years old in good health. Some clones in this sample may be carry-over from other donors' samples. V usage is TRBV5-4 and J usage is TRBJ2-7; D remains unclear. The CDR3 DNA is TGTGCCAGCAGCTTGCCGAGCTCCTACGAGCAGTACTTC. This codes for CASSLPSSYEQYF. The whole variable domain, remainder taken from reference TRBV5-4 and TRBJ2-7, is ETGVTQSPTHLIKTRGQQVTLRCSSQSGHNTVSWYQQALGQGPQFIFQYYREEENGRGNFPPRFSGLQFPNYSSELNVNALELDDSALYLCASSLPSSYEQYFGPGTRLTVT.